Below are 26 T cell receptor beta chains sequenced from a single sample in a study of blood T cells in healthy people across ages. With a J-beta primer mix and a sample-barcoded 5' primer, a second PCR ran about 7 to 11 cycles. MiXCR was run by TCRdb on the 5' RACE reads, yielding one entry per CDR3 protein. Of about 680,000 distinct CDR3 sequences in the sample, more than 40% are singletons; the top ten hold 30% to 40%. Sequencing was performed on blood. The receptors come from a woman aged 55-70 years in good health.

The chain recombines TRBV20-1 with TRBJ2-7, with TRBD2 as a possible D gene (5 bases). CDR1 and CDR2 (germline): DFQATT, SNEGSKA (reference sequence). Between the trimmed V and J ends, which lost 5 bases and 3 bases, there was a span of 14 bases. The length of the CDR3 is 13 residues. This chain's CDR3 is CSAWERPGYEQYF. The DNA of the CDR3 is TGCAGTGCTTGGGAGCGCCCGGGCTACGAGCAGTACTTC.

Note on this clonotype: A much more abundant neighbour one base away suggests this may be a read error. The rearrangement links TRBV29-1 to TRBJ2-7; tentatively, D is TRBD2 (5 bases). Germline CDR1 reads SQVTM; CDR2 reads ANQGSEA. This CDR3 is built from 11 residues. CDR3 in amino acids: CSGETGYEQYF. CDR3 DNA: TGCAGCGGTGAAACGGGGTACGAGCAGTACTTC.

The chain links TRBV21-1 to TRBJ2-1; the table's D call, TRBD1, was not checked against the DNA. TRBV21-1 is marked as a pseudogene. CDR3 length equals 15 residues. The CDR3 sequence is CASSRGTGGMETQFF. CDR3 nucleotide sequence: TGTGCCAGCAGCAGAGGGACAGGGGGCATGGAGACCCAGTTCTTC.

The count of this clonotype is one. The gene calls are TRBV7-2 and TRBJ2-7; a weak D match, TRBD2 (6 bases). With the DNA end fitting TRBJ2-5 better, the J assignment may be wrong. Germline-derived CDR1 and CDR2 are SGHTA and FQGNSA. This CDR3 has 14 amino acids. CDR3 in amino acids: CASSSPYRGETQYF. CDR3 in DNA: TGTGCCAGCAGCTCCCCCTACCGGGGGGAGACCCAGTACTTC.

J is TRBJ2-5 and V is TRBV20-1; 8 bases are a match to TRBD2. J lost 4 bases, V lost 2 bases, and 9 bases had no gene match. The CDR3 consists of 15 residues. Germline loops: CDR1 DFQATT, CDR2 SNEGSKA (reference sequence). In nucleotides, the CDR3 is TGCAGTGCTAGAAGTGCCTCGCGGGGGGCAGAGACCCAGTACTTC. This gives the protein CSARSASRGAETQYF.

This chain's CDR3 is CSAREPDNEQYF. CDR3 DNA sequence: TGCAGTGCTAGAGAACCAGACAATGAGCAGTACTTC. The chain recombines TRBV20-1 with TRBJ2-7; D not resolved. CDR3 size: 12 residues. Deletions cut 0 bases from V and 7 bases from J, with 10 bases between. The germline V gene has CDR1 DFQATT and CDR2 SNEGSKA (reference sequence).

The gene calls are TRBV12-3 or TRBV12-4 and TRBJ1-2; the D gene is possibly TRBD1 (6 bases). V was cut by 4 bases and J by 3 bases, with 12 bases left in between. The CDR3 has 14 residues. This CDR3 is CASSYDRPDYGYTF. The CDR3 DNA sequence: TGTGCCAGCAGTTATGACAGGCCAGACTATGGCTACACCTTC.

The V and J genes are TRBV27 and TRBJ2-3; tentative D call: TRBD2 (6 bases). With 5 bases removed from V and 0 bases from J, the gap between germline ends came to 15 bases. Germline V CDR1 and CDR2: MNHEY, SMNVEV (reference sequence). The CDR3 covers 16 residues. As DNA, the CDR3 is TGTGCCAGCAGTCCTGACTTAGCGGAGAGCACAGATACGCAGTATTTT. Amino acid sequence: CASSPDLAESTDTQYF.

V gene TRBV9 combines with J gene TRBJ1-6; no reliable D call. The V and J ends lost 0 bases and 11 bases respectively, with 15 bases between them. CDR1 and CDR2 from the germline V gene are SGDLS and YYNGEE. The CDR3 covers 15 residues. CDR3 bases: TGTGCCAGCAGCGTAGCGACAAGGATGAATACACCCCTCCACTTT. Translation: CASSVATRMNTPLHF.

This clonotype was counted a single time. Written as DNA, the CDR3 is TGTGCCAGCGTACCGAGGGGGCGAAGCTCCTACGAGCAGTACTTC. Amino acids: CASVPRGRSSYEQYF. V gene TRBV12-3 or TRBV12-4 combines with J gene TRBJ2-7; TRBD1 matches at 7 bases. This CDR3 has 15 residues. J was trimmed by 0 bases and V by 8 bases; bases with no gene match: 10.

The chain recombines TRBV12-3 or TRBV12-4 with TRBJ2-2, with 8 nucleotides matching TRBD2. The J segment lost 2 bases and the V segment lost 7 bases, leaving 6 bases of the junction unmatched. This CDR3 has 15 amino acids. The CDR3 DNA follows: TGTGCCAGCACGGGGGGGAGGGATAACACCGGGGAGCTGTTTTTT. Translation gives CASTGGRDNTGELFF.

The chain has TRBV29-1 and TRBJ1-1; tentative D call: TRBD1 (6 bases). Trimming took 8 bases from V and 2 from J, leaving 12 bases between them. CDR1 is SQVTM and CDR2 is ANQGSEA in the germline V gene. The CDR3 runs to 12 residues. The CDR3 reads CSSRDTNTEAFF. The CDR3 DNA follows: TGCAGCTCCCGGGACACTAACACTGAAGCTTTCTTT.

The chain links TRBV6-2 or TRBV6-3 to TRBJ2-3; tentative D call: TRBD1 (6 bases). Deletions cut 5 bases from V and 10 bases from J, with 16 bases between. Germline-derived CDR1 and CDR2 are MNHEY and SVGEGT. The CDR3 length is 13 residues. This chain's CDR3 is CASSAHRETSQYF. Written as DNA, the CDR3 is TGTGCCAGCAGTGCCCACAGGGAGACGTCGCAGTATTTT.

The chain recombines TRBV2 with TRBJ1-5; D is unresolved. CDR1 is SNHLY, CDR2 FYNNEI, per germline. The CDR3 sequence is 14 residues long. V was trimmed by 6 bases and J by 5 bases, leaving 14 bases between them. CDR3 nucleotide sequence: TGTGCCAGCAGCCCATCGGACGGCTATCAGCCCCAGCATTTT. It codes for CASSPSDGYQPQHF.

This clonotype was observed a handful of times. The chain joins TRBV28 to TRBJ1-2; possible D gene TRBD1, 6 bases. In germline, CDR1 is MDHEN, CDR2 SYDVKM. This CDR3 region has 13 residues. V lost 4 bases and J 4 bases, leaving 10 bases between the germline ends. CDR3: CASSSAGVYGYTF. In DNA form, the CDR3 reads TGTGCCAGCAGTTCTGCAGGGGTCTATGGCTACACCTTC.

In its sample, this clonotype was seen a few times. The chain employs TRBV29-1 and TRBJ1-2; no reliable D call. In germline, CDR1 is SQVTM, CDR2 ANQGSEA. V gave up 4 bases and J gave up 7 bases, with 16 bases separating them. CDR3 length: 13 amino acids. The DNA of the CDR3 is TGCAGCGTTGGTCGGTGGGATCGGAGTGGCTACACCTTC. Its translation: CSVGRWDRSGYTF.

The chain joins TRBV5-1 to TRBJ1-4; 7 bases are a match to TRBD1. V shed 4 bases, J shed 8 bases, and the junction held 8 bases outside the gene matches. Germline V gene lookup returns CDR1 SGHRS and CDR2 YFSETQ. The CDR3 contains 14 residues. The CDR3 loop is CASSTSSDREKLFF. CDR3 nucleotides: TGCGCCAGCAGCACGTCCTCGGACAGGGAAAAACTGTTTTTT.

A few counts support this clonotype. The rearrangement uses TRBV20-1 and TRBJ2-7, with TRBD2 matching 8 bases. Germline CDR1 is DFQATT and CDR2 is SNEGSKA (reference sequence). Trimming removed 3 bases from V and 5 bases from J; junction bases left unmatched: 3. The CDR3 totals 12 residues. The DNA of the CDR3 is TGCAGTGCTAGCGGGGGGGCCAACGAGCAGTACTTC. Encoded protein: CSASGGANEQYF.

As regards this clonotype: The conserved phenylalanine or tryptophan is not found at the CDR3 terminus, so this likely reflects a read error. The J gene is TRBJ2-5, the V gene TRBV28, with D maybe TRBD1 (6 bases). Trimming stripped 1 base from V and 0 bases from J, with 12 bases between. The CDR3 contains 16 residues. Looked up from germline, CDR1 is MDHEN and CDR2 is SYDVKM. For the CDR3, the DNA is TGTGCCAGCAGTTTATTTTCAGGGGCGTACCAAGAGACCCAGTACTTA. This encodes CASSLFSGAYQETQYL.

This clonotype was detected only a few times. The DNA of the CDR3 is TGCGCCAGCAGCTTGGCCGACATATACCAAGAGACCCAGTACTTC. Its translation: CASSLADIYQETQYF. V and J are TRBV5-1 and TRBJ2-5, with no clear D. This CDR3 region has 15 residues. Germline CDR1 and CDR2: SGHRS and YFSETQ. Trimming took off 0 bases at V and 0 bases at J, with 9 bases between the two ends.

This clonotype has a handful of counts. The rearrangement uses TRBV12-5 and TRBJ2-3, with D uncertain. V was pared by 6 bases and J by 2 bases, with 9 bases between. CDR3 length: 13 residues. Germline V gene data show CDR1 as LGHNT and CDR2 as FRNRAP. For the CDR3, the DNA is TGTGCTAGTGGCTCAAGTAACACAGATACGCAGTATTTT. This sequence encodes CASGSSNTDTQYF.

This clonotype was seen repeatedly, ten times or more. The chain employs TRBV7-2 and TRBJ2-5; possible D gene TRBD2, 5 bases. The CDR3 is 14 amino acids. Germline V gene data show CDR1 as SGHTA and CDR2 as FQGNSA. The ends were cut back, 7 bases at V and 11 bases at J, with 23 bases in the middle. CDR3 nucleotides: TGTGCCAGCAATGTTGCTAGCTGGGATAGTGAGCAGTACTTC. It codes for CASNVASWDSEQYF.

Ten or more counts support this clonotype. CDR3 coding DNA: TGCAGCGTTGAAGGCTCCCTAAGCTCCTACAATGAGCAGTTCTTC. Translating gives CSVEGSLSSYNEQFF. The rearrangement joins TRBV29-1 to TRBJ2-1, with D unclear. This CDR3 spans 15 amino acids. Trimming took off 1 base at V and 0 bases at J, with 10 bases between the two ends. Germline CDR1 SQVTM, CDR2 ANQGSEA.

The chain has TRBV28 and TRBJ2-7; no definite D call. The CDR3 length is 14 residues. Germline V CDR1 and CDR2: MDHEN, SYDVKM. V was clipped by 3 bases and J by 0 bases, with 9 bases between them. CDR3 loop: CASSFDTYSYEQYF. As DNA, the CDR3 is TGTGCCAGCAGTTTTGACACCTACTCCTACGAGCAGTACTTC.

Regarding this clonotype: This may come from a read error, since a much larger clone is one base off. The chain combines TRBV29-1 with TRBJ2-1; TRBD2 agrees at 13 bases. From germline, CDR1 is SQVTM and CDR2 ANQGSEA. The CDR3 has 13 amino acids. With 7 bases clipped from V and 13 bases from J, the junction kept 10 bases outside the gene matches. The CDR3 DNA follows: TGCAGCGCAGGACTAGCGGGAGCGAAGACCCAGTTCTTC. Translation: CSAGLAGAKTQFF.

There are a few counts of this clonotype. The chain recombines TRBV20-1 with TRBJ1-4; D not certain. Germline CDR1 reads DFQATT; CDR2 reads SNEGSKA (reference sequence). V dropped 6 bases and J dropped 8 bases, with 16 bases sitting between them. This CDR3 is built from 13 residues. The CDR3 reads CSAYTEAGEKLFF. CDR3 DNA: TGCAGTGCGTACACCGAGGCGGGAGAAAAACTGTTTTTT.